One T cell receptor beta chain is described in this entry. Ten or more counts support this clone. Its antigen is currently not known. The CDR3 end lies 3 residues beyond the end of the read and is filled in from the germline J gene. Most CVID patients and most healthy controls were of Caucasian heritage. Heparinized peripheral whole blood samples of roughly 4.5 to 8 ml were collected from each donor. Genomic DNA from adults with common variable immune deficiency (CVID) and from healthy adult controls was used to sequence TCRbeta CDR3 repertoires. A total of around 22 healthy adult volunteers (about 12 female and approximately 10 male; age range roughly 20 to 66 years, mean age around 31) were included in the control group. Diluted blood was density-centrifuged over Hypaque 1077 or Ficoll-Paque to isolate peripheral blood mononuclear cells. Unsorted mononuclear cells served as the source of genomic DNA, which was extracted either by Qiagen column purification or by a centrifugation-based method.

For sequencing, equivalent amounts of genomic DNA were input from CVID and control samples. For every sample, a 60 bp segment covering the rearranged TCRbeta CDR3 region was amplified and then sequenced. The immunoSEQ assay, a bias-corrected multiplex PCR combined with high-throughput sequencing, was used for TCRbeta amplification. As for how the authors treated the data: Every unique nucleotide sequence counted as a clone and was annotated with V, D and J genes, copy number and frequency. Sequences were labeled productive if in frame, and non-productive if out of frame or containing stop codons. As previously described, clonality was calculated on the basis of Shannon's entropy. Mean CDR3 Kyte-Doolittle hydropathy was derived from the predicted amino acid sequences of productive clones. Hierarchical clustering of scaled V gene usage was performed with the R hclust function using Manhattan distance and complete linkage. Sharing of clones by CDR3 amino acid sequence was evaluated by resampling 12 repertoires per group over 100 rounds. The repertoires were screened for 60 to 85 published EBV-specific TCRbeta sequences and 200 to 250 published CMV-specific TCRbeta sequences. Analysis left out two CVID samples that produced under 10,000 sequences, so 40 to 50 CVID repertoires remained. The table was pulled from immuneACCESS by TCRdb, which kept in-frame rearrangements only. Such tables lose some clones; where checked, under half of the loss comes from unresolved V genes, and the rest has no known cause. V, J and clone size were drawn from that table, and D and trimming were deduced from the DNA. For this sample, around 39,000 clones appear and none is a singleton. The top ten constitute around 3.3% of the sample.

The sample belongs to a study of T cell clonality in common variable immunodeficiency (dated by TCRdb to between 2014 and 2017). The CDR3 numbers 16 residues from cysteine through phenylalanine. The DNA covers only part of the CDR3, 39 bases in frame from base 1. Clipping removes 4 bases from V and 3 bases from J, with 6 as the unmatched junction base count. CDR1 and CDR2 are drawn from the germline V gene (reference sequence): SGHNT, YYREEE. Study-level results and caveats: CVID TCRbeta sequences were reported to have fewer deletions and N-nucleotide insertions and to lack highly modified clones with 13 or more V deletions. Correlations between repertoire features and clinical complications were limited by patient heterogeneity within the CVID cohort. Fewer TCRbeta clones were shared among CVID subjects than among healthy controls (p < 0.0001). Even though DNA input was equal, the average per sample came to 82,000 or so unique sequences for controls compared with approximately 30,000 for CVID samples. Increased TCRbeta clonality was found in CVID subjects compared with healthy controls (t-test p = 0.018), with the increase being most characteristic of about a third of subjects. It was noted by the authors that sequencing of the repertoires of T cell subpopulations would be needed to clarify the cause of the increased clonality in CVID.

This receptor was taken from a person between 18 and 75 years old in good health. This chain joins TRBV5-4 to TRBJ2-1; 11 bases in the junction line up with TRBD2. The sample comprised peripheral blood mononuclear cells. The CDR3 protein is CASSSALAGGYNEQFF. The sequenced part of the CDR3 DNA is TGTGCCAGCAGCAGCGCCCTAGCGGGGGGCTACAATGAG.